This TCR beta chain derives from a study of T-cell memory formation after mild COVID-19. With 3 bases clipped from V and 2 bases from J, the junction kept 5 bases outside the gene matches. CDR3 length equals 16 residues. The germline gives CDR1 SGDLS, CDR2 YYNGEE. TCRdb re-derived calls from the 5' RACE reads in MiXCR, one entry per CDR3 protein. The table has 310,000 or so distinct CDR3 sequences, around a sixth seen once; the top ten hold 22%. The TCR sequence derives from a man younger than 30 who had mild COVID-19 (a few samples of this study predate the infection). Cell type and time point are not known. Sequences were obtained from PBMCs or a T cell subset sorted from them (not recorded which). The J gene is TRBJ2-3, the V gene TRBV9, with 11 bases identical to TRBD2. CDR3 in DNA: TGTGCCAGCAGCGCACTAGCGGGGGAGTCCACAGATACGCAGTATTTT. It codes for CASSALAGESTDTQYF. The whole variable domain, filled in from reference TRBV9 and TRBJ2-3, reads DSGVTQTPKHLITATGQRVTLRCSPRSGDLSVYWYQQSLDQGLQFLIQYYNGEERAKGNILERFSAQQFPDLHSELNLSSLELGDSALYFCASSALAGESTDTQYFGPGTRLTVL.